The clone carrying this T cell receptor (beta chain) was counted between two and nine times. The antigen remains undetermined. Cultured CD4+ T cell DNA was sequenced using the Oncomine TCR Beta short-read assay. TCRdb re-called the PCR reads with MiXCR, one entry per CDR3 protein. The sample shows fewer than 15,000 distinct CDR3 sequences, about 50% of them seen only once. Germline V gene data show CDR1 as MGHDK and CDR2 as SYGVNS. Trimming removed 5 bases from V and 3 bases from J, with 10 bases in between. The CDR3 runs 14 residues. This record comes from a study of vaccination and CD4 T cells after COVID-19. Study at large: Overlapping spike peptides of SARS-CoV-2, HCoV-NL63, HCoV-OC43 and HCoV-229E stimulated the cells.

Treatment described: roughly nine-day PBMC culture with coronavirus spike peptide pools or control peptides (ViraFEST assay). Peptide pools at 8.5 to 10 ug/ml, together with approximately 10 IU/ml IL-2, were added to cultures of roughly 2 million PBMCs per well. The sample consisted of CD4+ T cells from blood, cultured in vitro. The genes are TRBV25-1 and TRBJ2-2; D remains unclear. This TCR came from a human donor who had recovered from COVID-19. CDR3 protein: CASSPPADTGELFF. The CDR3 bases are TGTGCCAGCAGTCCCCCGGCGGACACCGGGGAGCTGTTTTTT.